This TCR beta chain was retrieved from a study of metastatic and nonmetastatic thyroid tumors. As for the study in general: Thyroid patients, malignant and benign, had repertoires compared across blood and tumor or nodule tissue. Study-wide points: Significantly higher TCR beta diversity was reportedly seen in malignant thyroid tumors than benign nodules, in blood and tumor.

Authors' data handling: Clinicopathological groups differed in CDR3, with these differences serving to build a distant-metastasis classifier for papillary thyroid cancer. TCRdb re-called the PCR reads via MiXCR. Here the V and J calls rest on TCRdb's processing, not on the authors' analysis. The table has approximately 13,000 clones, about 22% seen once. CDR1 is SGHRS and CDR2 is YFSETQ in the germline V gene. The CDR3 runs to 17 residues. The germline V and J ends were trimmed by 0 bases and 1 base, with 15 bases remaining between them. Regarding this clone: What it recognizes is unknown.

Prior to thyroid surgery, none of the patients had received any treatment. This receptor was obtained from a male donor with papillary thyroid cancer or a benign thyroid nodule (not recorded which). Some clones in this sample may be carry-over from other donors' samples. This sequence joins TRBV5-1 and TRBJ2-3, with TRBD2 as a possible D gene (6 bases). Sequenced sample: blood. CDR3 sequence: CASSLALTSGGTDTQYF. CDR3 nucleotide sequence: TGCGCCAGCAGCTTGGCCCTTACTTCGGGAGGCACAGATACGCAGTATTTT.